Listed below are T cell receptor beta chains from one sample, sequenced in a study of T cells in Graves' hyperthyroidism and ophthalmopathy. Using its own MiXCR run on the multiplex PCR reads, TCRdb lists one record per CDR3 protein. The sample shows around 340,000 distinct CDR3 sequences, 15% to 20% of them seen only once. Sequencing was performed on blood. The origin of the receptors is a man aged 25 to 40 with Graves' hyperthyroidism. The CDR3 runs from the conserved cysteine through the conserved F or W. The D gene is left open where the match is weak. Not every row has a clone size; where given, it reads once, few, many or a size class.

>TRBD1|NA|TRBJ1-5|TRBV12-3/TRBV12-4
CASSRDRGVGQPQHF
TGTGCCAGCAGTCGGGACAGGGGGGTTGGTCAGCCCCAGCATTTT
>NA|many|TRBJ2-3|TRBV27
CASSLIAPQGDTQYF
TGTGCCAGCAGTTTAATTGCCCCACAGGGAGATACGCAGTATTTT
>NA|many|TRBJ1-5|TRBV6-2/TRBV6-3
CASSSIGRASNQPQHF
TGTGCCAGCAGCTCGATTGGACGGGCGAGCAATCAGCCCCAGCATTTT
>NA|many|TRBJ2-7|TRBV20-1
CSARSSTYEQYF
TGCAGTGCTAGAAGCAGTACCTACGAGCAGTACTTC
>NA|many|TRBJ2-3|TRBV20-1
CSARDPLGTDTQYF
TGCAGTGCAAGGGACCCCCTTGGCACAGATACGCAGTATTTT
>NA|many|TRBJ1-2|TRBV2
CASSEAAGTSIGGYTF
TGTGCCAGCAGTGAAGCGGCGGGGACATCCATAGGTGGCTACACCTTC
>NA|few|TRBJ1-1|TRBV7-2
CASSFDIPGTEAFF
TGTGCCAGCAGCTTTGACATTCCGGGTACTGAAGCTTTCTTT
>TRBD1|NA|TRBJ2-7|TRBV4-2
CASSLGTGVHNEQYF
TGTGCCAGCAGCCTCGGGACAGGGGTACACAATGAGCAGTACTTC
>NA|many|TRBJ1-1|TRBV27
CASSYPHGAAFF
TGTGCCAGCAGTTACCCTCACGGGGCAGCTTTCTTT
>TRBD1|many|TRBJ1-5|TRBV28
CASSLGQGSSQPQHF
TGTGCCAGCAGTCTTGGACAGGGGAGTAGTCAGCCCCAGCATTTT
>NA|NA|TRBJ1-4|TRBV7-9
CASSPPLRAEEKLFF
TGTGCCAGCAGCCCCCCACTGAGGGCGGAAGAAAAACTGTTTTTT
>NA|many|TRBJ2-7|TRBV7-2
CASSLVQGVSYEQYF
TGTGCCAGCAGCTTGGTACAGGGAGTTTCCTACGAGCAGTACTTC
>TRBD1|few|TRBJ2-5|TRBV3-1
CANSRQGGETQYF
TGTGCCAACAGCAGACAGGGGGGAGAGACCCAGTACTTC
>NA|many|TRBJ1-1|TRBV29-1
CSARPGWGMNTEAFF
TGCAGCGCTCGACCGGGGTGGGGGATGAACACTGAAGCTTTCTTT
>NA|many|TRBJ2-6|TRBV14
CASSSRVGANVLTF
TGTGCCAGCAGTAGCAGGGTTGGGGCCAACGTCCTGACTTTC
>NA|NA|TRBJ2-7|TRBV7-2
CDSSPAYEQYF
TGTGACAGCAGCCCGGCCTACGAGCAGTACTTC
>NA|few|TRBJ1-1|TRBV27
CATRGGEITEAFF
TGTGCCACCAGAGGTGGGGAGATCACTGAAGCTTTCTTT
>NA|many|TRBJ2-2|TRBV7-3
CASSLNLGGMNTGELFF
TGTGCCAGCAGCTTAAATTTAGGGGGGATGAACACCGGGGAGCTGTTTTTT
>TRBD2|few|TRBJ2-1|TRBV18
CASSQAGDYNEQFF
TGTGCCAGCTCACAAGCGGGAGACTACAATGAGCAGTTCTTC
>NA|many|TRBJ2-7|TRBV20-1
CSANSGYAYEQYF
TGCAGTGCTAACTCCGGATACGCTTACGAGCAGTACTTC
>NA|many|TRBJ2-5|TRBV3-1
CASSQGHQETQYF
TGTGCCAGCAGCCAAGGCCATCAAGAGACCCAGTACTTC
>NA|many|TRBJ2-1|TRBV12-3/TRBV12-4
CATHEGSYNEQFF
TGTGCCACCCACGAAGGGTCCTACAATGAGCAGTTCTTC
>NA|NA|TRBJ1-1|TRBV30
CAWSSRGVRAEAFF
TGTGCCTGGTCATCCCGCGGGGTGCGGGCGGAAGCTTTCTTT
>NA|NA|TRBJ2-1|TRBV11-2
CASSLTNNELFF
TGTGCCAGCAGCTTAACCAACAATGAGCTGTTCTTC
>NA|NA|TRBJ2-6|TRBV24-1
CAISQPSGANVLTF
TGTGCCATCTCACAGCCGTCTGGGGCCAACGTCCTGACTTTC
>TRBD1|few|TRBJ1-2|TRBV6-1
CASRGTVSFGYTF
TGTGCCAGCAGGGGGACAGTTTCCTTCGGCTACACCTTC
>NA|many|TRBJ2-5|TRBV11-3
CASSPGGRQETQYF
TGTGCCAGCAGCCCAGGGGGGAGACAAGAGACCCAGTACTTC
>NA|NA|TRBJ2-7|TRBV5-8
CASSPPLGDEQYF
TGTGCCAGCAGCCCGCCTTTAGGTGACGAGCAGTACTTC